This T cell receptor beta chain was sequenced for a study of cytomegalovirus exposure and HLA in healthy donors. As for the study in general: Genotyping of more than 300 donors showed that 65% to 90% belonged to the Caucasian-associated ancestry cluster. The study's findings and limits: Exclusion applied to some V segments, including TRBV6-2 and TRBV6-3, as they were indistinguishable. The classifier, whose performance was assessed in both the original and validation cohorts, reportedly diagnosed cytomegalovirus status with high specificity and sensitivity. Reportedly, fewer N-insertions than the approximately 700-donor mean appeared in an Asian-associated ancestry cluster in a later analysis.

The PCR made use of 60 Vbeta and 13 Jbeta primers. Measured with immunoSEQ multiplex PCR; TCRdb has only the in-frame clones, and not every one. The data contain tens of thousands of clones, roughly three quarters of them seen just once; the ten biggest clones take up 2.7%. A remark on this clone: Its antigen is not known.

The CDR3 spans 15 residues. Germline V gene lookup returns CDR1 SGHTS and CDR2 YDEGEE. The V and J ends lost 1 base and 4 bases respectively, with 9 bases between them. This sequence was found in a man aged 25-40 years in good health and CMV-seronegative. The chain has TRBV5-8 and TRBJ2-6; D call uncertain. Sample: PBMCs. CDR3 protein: CASSLPLAGANVLTF. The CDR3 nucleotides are TGTGCCAGCAGCTTGCCCCTGGCCGGGGCCAACGTCCTGACTTTC.